The 14 T cell receptor beta chains below all came from one sample that was sequenced in a study of circulating and synovial CD4+ cells in juvenile arthritis. The table came from immunoSEQ multiplex PCR; TCRdb's copy has only in-frame clones and leaves some out. Among fewer than 40,000 clones, just under 95% were seen once, and the ten largest hold 2.9%. The sequencing sample was made of CD4+ T cells from blood. These receptors were taken from a human donor with juvenile idiopathic arthritis.

The chain carries TRBV10-1 and TRBJ1-3; 8 nucleotides agree with TRBD1. The CDR3 contains 17 residues. V lost 0 bases to trimming and J lost 6 bases; unmatched junction nucleotides: 10. Germline V gene data show CDR1 as WNHNN and CDR2 as SYGVQD (reference sequence). The CDR3 DNA reads as TGCGCCAGCAGTGAGTCGAGGAAAGGACAGGGCAAAAACACCATATATTTT. Protein: CASSESRKGQGKNTIYF.

The chain joins TRBV10-3 to TRBJ2-1, with D maybe TRBD2 (5 bases). The CDR3 totals 14 residues. Germline V gene lookup returns CDR1 ENHRY and CDR2 SYGVKD. The V end lost 6 bases, the J end lost 5 bases, and 14 bases lay between the germline ends. CDR3 nucleotides: TGTGCCATCAGGCCCTCGAGGGAAGACAATGAGCAGTTCTTC. The encoded protein is CAIRPSREDNEQFF.

The CDR3 loop is CASSLGLAGSNEQYF. In nucleotides, the CDR3 is TGTGCCAGCAGCTTGGGGCTAGCGGGAAGTAACGAGCAGTACTTC. This rearrangement joins TRBV5-4 to TRBJ2-7, with TRBD2 identical over 9 bases. The germline V gene has CDR1 SGHNT and CDR2 YYREEE (reference sequence). The CDR3 runs to 15 residues. V lost 0 bases to trimming and J lost 5 bases; unmatched junction nucleotides: 6.

This chain joins TRBV9 and TRBJ2-7, with 14 bases aligning to TRBD2. The germline V gene has CDR1 SGDLS and CDR2 YYNGEE. Trimming at V came to 4 bases and at J to 5 bases, leaving 11 bases not matched to a gene. This CDR3 comprises 17 residues. CDR3 DNA sequence: TGTGCCAGCAGCCCAGGACTAGCGGGGGGATTTCACCACGAGCAGTACTTC. Translating gives CASSPGLAGGFHHEQYF. Full variable domain (missing parts from reference TRBV9 and TRBJ2-7): DSGVTQTPKHLITATGQRVTLRCSPRSGDLSVYWYQQSLDQGLQFLIQYYNGEERAKGNILERFSAQQFPDLHSELNLSSLELGDSALYFCASSPGLAGGFHHEQYFGPGTRLTVT.

V usage is TRBV5-1 and J usage is TRBJ2-5, with D perhaps matching TRBD1 (6 bases). The J call is uncertain, as TRBJ2-7 better fits the DNA end. The CDR3 length is 15 residues. Germline V gene sequence: CDR1 SGHRS, CDR2 YFSETQ. This chain's CDR3 is CASSNRDPNSYEQYF. The CDR3 coding sequence is TGCGCCAGCAGCAACAGGGACCCTAACTCCTACGAGCAGTACTTC.

This chain joins TRBV11-2 and TRBJ1-1; 10 positions agree with TRBD1. The CDR3 covers 14 residues. In germline, CDR1 is SGHAT, CDR2 FQNNGV. After removal of 5 bases from V and 5 bases from J, the junction contained 5 bases not matched to a gene. CDR3 amino acids: CASSLDRGRTEAFF. The CDR3 coding sequence is TGTGCCAGCAGCCTCGACAGGGGGCGAACTGAAGCTTTCTTT.

The gene calls are TRBV9 and TRBJ1-2; D gene uncertain. CDR1 is SGDLS, CDR2 YYNGEE, per germline. CDR3 length: 14 amino acids. V was pared by 3 bases and J by 0 bases, with 9 bases between. CDR3 nucleotide sequence: TGTGCCAGCAGCGCCCAGTTGACTAACTATGGCTACACCTTC. Translated, it gives CASSAQLTNYGYTF.

The chain couples TRBV5-4 to TRBJ2-1; TRBD2 matches 7 bases. The CDR3 consists of 14 residues. The V gene's germline CDR1 is SGHNT and CDR2 YYREEE (reference sequence). After removal of 5 bases from V and 10 bases from J, the junction contained 12 bases not matched to a gene. CDR3 in DNA: TGTGCCAGCAGTCCGAGTGGTGGACTAGTCGAGCAGTTCTTC. It yields the protein CASSPSGGLVEQFF.

In its sample, this clone was seen once. The chain has TRBV5-1 and TRBJ2-2, with TRBD1 matching 7 bases. Unmatched junction bases numbered 8, after V lost 5 bases and J lost 7 bases. There are 14 residues in the CDR3. CDR1 is SGHRS, CDR2 YFSETQ, per germline. The CDR3 here is CASRTPAGGGELFF. The CDR3 nucleotides read TGCGCCAGCAGAACTCCGGCAGGGGGCGGGGAGCTGTTTTTT. Full variable domain (remainder filled in from reference TRBV5-1 and TRBJ2-2): KAGVTQTPRYLIKTRGQQVTLSCSPISGHRSVSWYQQTPGQGLQFLFEYFSETQRNKGNFPGRFSGRQFSNSRSEMNVSTLELGDSALYLCASRTPAGGGELFFGEGSRLTVL.

V gene TRBV4-1 combines with J gene TRBJ2-2, with D unclear. Trimming removed 1 base from V and 5 bases from J, with 14 bases in between. The CDR3 consists of 16 residues. The germline V gene has CDR1 MGHRA and CDR2 YSYEKL. The CDR3 loop reads CASSQARRGSTGELFF. DNA for the CDR3: TGCGCCAGCAGCCAAGCTAGGAGAGGCTCGACCGGGGAGCTGTTTTTT.

The chain employs TRBV2 and TRBJ2-3; a weak D match, TRBD1 (6 bases). V lost 5 bases, J lost 2 bases, and 11 bases lay in between. Per the germline V gene, CDR1 is SNHLY and CDR2 is FYNNEI. The CDR3 covers 14 residues. As DNA, the CDR3 is TGTGCCAGCAGTCTTCGGGACACCACAGATACGCAGTATTTT. It specifies CASSLRDTTDTQYF.

The chain has TRBV6-5 and TRBJ2-3; D is ambiguous. The CDR3 spans 13 residues. Germline loops: CDR1 MNHEY, CDR2 SVGAGI. The V end lost 5 bases, the J end lost 6 bases, and 12 bases lay between the germline ends. The CDR3 spells CASSELTWDTQYF. CDR3 coding DNA: TGTGCCAGCAGTGAGTTAACCTGGGATACGCAGTATTTT.

The chain has TRBV5-1 and TRBJ1-2, with 8 bases that match TRBD1. Germline V CDR1 and CDR2: SGHRS, YFSETQ. This CDR3 is built from 16 residues. The ends lost 4 bases at V and 5 bases at J; junction bases unmatched: 13. DNA of the CDR3: TGCGCCAGCAGCGCAGGACAGGGACCAACCCCTTATGGCTACACCTTC. This encodes CASSAGQGPTPYGYTF.

V gene TRBV6-1 combines with J gene TRBJ1-2; D is perhaps TRBD1 (6 bases). Germline lookup yields CDR1 MNHNS and CDR2 SASEGT. Trimming removed 3 bases at V and 5 bases at J, with 13 bases between. The CDR3 loop spans 14 amino acids. The CDR3 sequence: CASSETGYRYGYTF. The CDR3 coding sequence is TGTGCCAGCAGTGAGACAGGCTACCGATATGGCTACACCTTC.